Listed here are 32 T cell receptor beta chains from one sample, sequenced in a study of regulatory T cells in long-lasting Graves disease. Time point: persistent/refractory GD, antithyroid drugs over 5 years with positive TRAb. The TCR library was made from RNA that had been extracted from PBMCs in TRIzol. According to the study, TCR beta libraries were built with iRepertoire HTBI primers and CDR3-region Arm-PCR. TCRdb used MiXCR to reprocess the multiplex PCR reads, holding one entry per CDR3 protein. The profile shows more than 300,000 distinct CDR3 sequences, about 23% of them singletons. This sample comprised peripheral blood mononuclear cells (PBMCs), obtained when the disease was refractory, from a patient treated with antithyroid drugs. The receptors originated from a woman in her thirties or forties with Graves disease.

This clonotype showed up many times. This chain connects TRBV28 to TRBJ2-6, with a tentative D call TRBD2 (8 bases). The germline gives CDR1 MDHEN, CDR2 SYDVKM. Trimming removed 6 bases at V and 4 bases at J, with 22 bases between. This CDR3 spans 18 amino acids. CDR3 in amino acids: CASRDHRGGGRGANVLTF. For the CDR3, the DNA is TGTGCCAGCAGGGACCACAGGGGAGGCGGGAGGGGGGCCAACGTCCTGACTTTC.

The chain combines TRBV10-3 with TRBJ2-2, with 7 bases lining up with TRBD1. V was pared by 4 bases and J by 6 bases, with 5 bases of the junction left unmatched. The CDR3 spans 14 residues. Germline CDR1 ENHRY, CDR2 SYGVKD. The CDR3 protein is CAISGQGDAGELFF. CDR3 DNA sequence: TGTGCCATCAGTGGACAGGGTGACGCCGGGGAGCTGTTTTTT.

This clonotype was detected a few times. The chain recombines TRBV30 with TRBJ2-1; D perhaps matches TRBD2 (5 bases). Germline values: CDR1 GTSNPN, CDR2 SVGIG (reference sequence). V lost 1 base and J 4 bases, leaving 14 bases between the germline ends. The CDR3 is 15 residues long. The CDR3 protein is CAWSAAGLIYNEQFF. CDR3 coding DNA: TGTGCCTGGAGTGCCGCCGGACTTATTTACAATGAGCAGTTCTTC.

This clonotype was recorded a few times. The chain carries TRBV19 and TRBJ2-3; D perhaps matches TRBD2 (5 bases). The V end lost 3 bases, the J end lost 2 bases, and 12 bases lay between the germline ends. The CDR3 has 15 amino acids. Germline CDR1 and CDR2: LNHDA and SQIVND (reference sequence). The CDR3 region is CASSIGSDLTDTQYF. In nucleotides, the CDR3 is TGTGCCAGTAGTATTGGGAGCGACCTCACAGATACGCAGTATTTT.

This clonotype was found a few times. The rearrangement uses TRBV20-1 and TRBJ2-2, with 8 bases aligning to TRBD2. The V segment lost 6 bases and the J segment 0 bases; nucleotides outside the gene matches: 6. Germline V gene sequence: CDR1 DFQATT, CDR2 SNEGSKA (reference sequence). The length of the CDR3 is 15 residues. The CDR3 is CSAHTSGSNTGELFF. The CDR3 coding sequence is TGCAGTGCACATACTAGCGGATCGAACACCGGGGAGCTGTTTTTT.

This clonotype has just a few counts. Compared with germline, one end of the junction differs, possibly owing to a read error. V gene TRBV20-1 combines with J gene TRBJ2-7, with 11 nucleotides matching TRBD2. Looked up from germline, CDR1 is DFQATT and CDR2 is SNEGSKA (reference sequence). The CDR3 length is 13 residues. The CDR3 here is CSALAGGRYGQYF. CDR3 nucleotides: TGCAGTGCCTTAGCGGGAGGGAGGTACGGGCAGTACTTC.

The genes are TRBV5-1 and TRBJ2-1, with D hard to call. There are 14 residues in the CDR3. Trimming took off 0 bases at V and 12 bases at J, with 16 bases between the two ends. Germline V gene lookup returns CDR1 SGHRS and CDR2 YFSETQ. The CDR3 DNA is TGCGCCAGCAGCTTGGGTAGTCCGTTAGTCGTGCAGTTCTTC. The encoded protein is CASSLGSPLVVQFF.

In the case of this clonotype: This could be a read error, since a much larger clone is one nucleotide away. The rearrangement joins TRBV6-2 or TRBV6-3 to TRBJ1-5, with a weak D call TRBD1 (6 bases). The germline V gene encodes CDR1 MNHEY and CDR2 SVGEGT. The CDR3 is 16 amino acids. The CDR3 nucleotides are TGTGCCGGCAGGACAGCGGGGATTTCTAGCAATCAGCCCCAGCATTTT. It yields the protein CAGRTAGISSNQPQHF.

The rearrangement links TRBV5-4 to TRBJ2-5; 15 positions agree with TRBD2. V lost 4 bases to trimming and J lost 5 bases; unmatched junction nucleotides: 9. From germline, CDR1 is SGHNT and CDR2 YYREEE (reference sequence). The CDR3 contains 17 residues. CDR3 region: CASSTVGLAGGRETQYF. In DNA form, the CDR3 reads TGTGCCAGCAGCACCGTGGGACTAGCGGGAGGCCGGGAGACCCAGTACTTC.

This sequence joins TRBV7-2 and TRBJ2-2; the D gene is possibly TRBD2 (5 bases). CDR1 SGHTA and CDR2 FQGNSA come from the germline V gene. V gave up 5 bases and J gave up 4 bases, with 20 bases separating them. This CDR3 is 17 amino acids long. The CDR3 DNA sequence: TGTGCCAGCAGCCTACGTTTCGGGCGGGCGGTCACCGGGGAGCTGTTTTTT. It is translated as CASSLRFGRAVTGELFF.

The chain employs TRBV18 and TRBJ2-5; perhaps TRBD2 as D (6 bases). Looked up from germline, CDR1 is KGHSH and CDR2 is LQKENI. The V gene lost 3 bases and the J gene lost 5 bases, with 16 bases spanning the gap. The CDR3 is 15 amino acids. For the CDR3, the DNA is TGTGCCAGCTCACCTCCGGGACTTCCGAGGGAGACCCAGTACTTC. It codes for CASSPPGLPRETQYF.

V is TRBV7-3 and J is TRBJ2-3; possible D gene TRBD2, 5 bases. The CDR3 is 14 residues long. Trimming took off 6 bases at V and 2 bases at J, with 12 bases between the two ends. Germline V gene sequence: CDR1 SGHTA, CDR2 FQGTGA. The CDR3: CASSAAGFTDTQYF. The CDR3 bases are TGTGCCAGCAGTGCGGCGGGTTTCACAGATACGCAGTATTTT.

This chain links TRBV9 with TRBJ2-5; TRBD1 matches at 9 bases. Germline V CDR1 and CDR2: SGDLS, YYNGEE. V was pared by 3 bases and J by 7 bases, with 7 bases of the junction left unmatched. The CDR3 is made up of 14 amino acids. The CDR3 protein is CASSAWTGEGTQYF. In nucleotides, the CDR3 is TGTGCCAGCAGCGCTTGGACAGGGGAGGGGACCCAGTACTTC. The full variable domain, completed using reference TRBV9 and TRBJ2-5, is DSGVTQTPKHLITATGQRVTLRCSPRSGDLSVYWYQQSLDQGLQFLIQYYNGEERAKGNILERFSAQQFPDLHSELNLSSLELGDSALYFCASSAWTGEGTQYFGPGTRLLVL.

Many counts were recorded for this clonotype. V is TRBV2 and J is TRBJ2-7; D remains unclear. Germline assignment: CDR1 SNHLY and CDR2 FYNNEI. This CDR3 region has 12 residues. Trimming took off 8 bases at V and 3 bases at J, with 11 bases between the two ends. The CDR3 region is CASGRDLYEQYF. CDR3 sequence (DNA): TGTGCCAGCGGACGAGATCTCTACGAGCAGTACTTC.

This clonotype was found many times. The chain recombines TRBV29-1 with TRBJ2-5; D might be TRBD1 (6 bases). Looked up from germline, CDR1 is SQVTM and CDR2 is ANQGSEA. Trimming took 2 bases from V and 3 from J, leaving 10 bases between them. The CDR3 loop spans 13 amino acids. CDR3 region: CSVERDIEETQYF. The CDR3 nucleotides read TGCAGCGTTGAAAGGGACATCGAAGAGACCCAGTACTTC.

This clonotype was counted at least ten times. This sequence joins TRBV12-3 or TRBV12-4 and TRBJ2-7, with 11 bases lining up with TRBD1. The junction had 4 bases not matched to a gene; V was cut back by 6 bases and J by 3 bases. CDR3 size: 14 residues. The CDR3 DNA reads as TGTGCCAGCAGGGCCGGGACAGGGGGCTACGAGCAGTACTTC. This translates into CASRAGTGGYEQYF.

This clonotype was seen at least ten times. This chain uses TRBV25-1 with TRBJ2-5, with D tentatively TRBD2 (5 bases). Germline V gene sequence: CDR1 MGHDK, CDR2 SYGVNS. The CDR3 spans 15 residues. V lost 1 base, J lost 4 bases, and 13 bases lay in between. CDR3 DNA: TGTGCCAGCAGTGAATTACGGACTCTTGGAGAGACCCAGTACTTC. This codes for CASSELRTLGETQYF.

J is TRBJ2-7 and V is TRBV2, with D perhaps matching TRBD1 or TRBD2 (5 bases each). CDR3 length equals 15 residues. Germline values: CDR1 SNHLY, CDR2 FYNNEI. V lost 6 bases and J 1 base, leaving 16 bases between the germline ends. The CDR3, as DNA: TGTGCCAGCAGACCTTCCTCGGGACCTTCCTACGAGCAGTACTTC. Its protein is CASRPSSGPSYEQYF.

This clonotype came up many times. The J gene is TRBJ1-1, the V gene TRBV28; D is undetermined. Germline values: CDR1 MDHEN, CDR2 SYDVKM. The ends were cut back, 2 bases at V and 1 base at J, with 11 bases in the middle. The CDR3 spans 15 residues. CDR3 loop: CASSLNRWWNTEAFF. Written as DNA, the CDR3 is TGTGCCAGCAGTTTAAATAGGTGGTGGAACACTGAAGCTTTCTTT.

The CDR3 DNA sequence: TGCGCCAGCAATAGGACTAGCGGGAGGGGCCATACAGCACAACACAATGAGCAGTTCTTC. Its protein is CASNRTSGRGHTAQHNEQFF. The chain joins TRBV10-1 to TRBJ2-1; TRBD2 aligns across 15 bases. J lost 5 bases, V lost 7 bases, and 18 bases had no gene match. CDR1 and CDR2 from the germline V gene are WNHNN and SYGVQD (reference sequence). The CDR3 spans 20 residues.

This clonotype was observed at least ten times. CDR3 region: CASSYSTDRGTYEQYF. CDR3 DNA sequence: TGTGCCAGCAGTTACTCGACTGACAGGGGCACCTACGAGCAGTACTTC. The chain carries TRBV6-2 or TRBV6-3 and TRBJ2-7, with 8 positions matching TRBD1. V shed 0 bases and J 2 bases; nucleotides not matched to a gene: 6. The CDR3 spans 16 residues. Germline V gene lookup returns CDR1 MNHEY and CDR2 SVGEGT.

V gene TRBV6-9 combines with J gene TRBJ2-7; 8 positions match TRBD2. The CDR3 covers 15 residues. V shed 2 bases, J shed 4 bases, and the junction held 7 bases outside the gene matches. Germline V gene sequence: CDR1 MNHGY, CDR2 SVAAGI. CDR3 sequence: CASSYLSGSKYEQYF. Here the CDR3 DNA reads TGTGCCAGCAGTTATCTCAGCGGGAGTAAATACGAGCAGTACTTC.

This clonotype was recorded at least ten times. The chain couples TRBV10-3 to TRBJ1-1; maybe TRBD1 (6 bases). The germline V gene encodes CDR1 ENHRY and CDR2 SYGVKD. V was cut by 6 bases and J by 0 bases, with 11 bases left in between. CDR3 length equals 14 residues. The CDR3 nucleotides are TGTGCCATCAGCCGGACAGACCTGAACACTGAAGCTTTCTTT. As protein: CAISRTDLNTEAFF.

This clonotype was seen a handful of times. V is TRBV14 and J is TRBJ1-4; D unclear. The V and J ends lost 1 base and 11 bases respectively, with 17 bases between them. CDR1 is SGHDN, CDR2 FVKESK, per germline. The CDR3 has 15 residues. The CDR3 here is CASSQVTGGQEKLFF. The DNA of the CDR3 is TGTGCCAGCAGCCAAGTCACTGGTGGCCAGGAGAAACTGTTTTTT.

Ten or more counts support this clonotype. The rearrangement uses TRBV2 and TRBJ1-6; D possibly corresponds to TRBD1 (5 bases). The CDR3 loop spans 15 amino acids. CDR1 and CDR2 from the germline V gene are SNHLY and FYNNEI. V was cut by 7 bases and J by 7 bases, with 17 bases left in between. The DNA for the CDR3 is TGTGCCAGCACGAGTCTGCAGGGAGTAAATTCACCCCTCCACTTT. Translation gives CASTSLQGVNSPLHF. Filled out from reference TRBV2 and TRBJ1-6, the complete variable domain reads EPEVTQTPSHQVTQMGQEVILRCVPISNHLYFYWYRQILGQKVEFLVSFYNNEISEKSEIFDDQFSVERPDGSNFTLKIRSTKLEDSAMYFCASTSLQGVNSPLHFGNGTRLTVT.

In this sample, this clonotype turned up many times. The chain uses TRBV2 and TRBJ1-2; D perhaps matches TRBD1 (5 bases). CDR3 size: 14 residues. V was cut by 0 bases and J by 8 bases, with 13 bases left in between. Germline V gene data show CDR1 as SNHLY and CDR2 as FYNNEI. In nucleotides, the CDR3 is TGTGCCAGCAGTGAAGCTGGGGGAGCCGAAGGCTACACCTTC. This codes for CASSEAGGAEGYTF.

CDR3 sequence: CSAPRTVKNTEAFF. Here the CDR3 DNA reads TGCAGTGCTCCTCGGACAGTTAAGAACACTGAAGCTTTCTTT. The genes are TRBV20-1 and TRBJ1-1; the D gene is possibly TRBD1 (6 bases). Germline V gene lookup returns CDR1 DFQATT and CDR2 SNEGSKA (reference sequence). The CDR3 has 14 residues. With 5 bases removed from V and 1 base from J, the gap between germline ends came to 14 bases.

This clonotype was seen ten or more times. V is TRBV7-9 and J is TRBJ1-2; D remains ambiguous. Germline V CDR1 and CDR2: SEHNR, FQNEAQ (reference sequence). This CDR3 is 13 amino acids long. V was cut by 1 base and J by 10 bases, with 13 bases left in between. CDR3 region: CASSLGLGSDYTF. Here the CDR3 DNA reads TGTGCCAGCAGCTTAGGTCTCGGGTCTGACTACACCTTC. The full variable domain, its missing parts supplied by reference TRBV7-9 and TRBJ1-2, is DTGVSQNPRHKITKRGQNVTFRCDPISEHNRLYWYRQTLGQGPEFLTYFQNEAQLEKSRLLSDRFSAERPKGSFSTLEIQRTEQGDSAMYLCASSLGLGSDYTFGSGTRLTVV.

This clonotype turned up a few times. V gene TRBV28 combines with J gene TRBJ1-5; TRBD1 matches at 8 bases. The germline CDR1 and CDR2 sequences are MDHEN and SYDVKM. The CDR3 sequence is 15 residues long. With 5 bases clipped from V and 11 bases from J, the junction kept 14 bases outside the gene matches. The CDR3, as DNA: TGTGCCAGCAGTCAGACCAGGGGGCCCCTAACAGCCCAGCATTTT. Translation: CASSQTRGPLTAQHF.

The genes are TRBV7-2 and TRBJ2-3, with 8 bases matching TRBD2. Germline assignment: CDR1 SGHTA and CDR2 FQGNSA. V lost 6 bases to trimming and J lost 4 bases; unmatched junction nucleotides: 18. The CDR3 consists of 18 residues. In DNA form, the CDR3 reads TGTGCCAGCAGGGAGAGACTAGCGCACTCCCGAGATTCAGATACGCAGTATTTT. Its protein product is CASRERLAHSRDSDTQYF.

In this sample, this clonotype turned up many times. The chain joins TRBV7-2 to TRBJ2-4; D might be TRBD1 (6 bases). Per germline, CDR1 SGHTA and CDR2 FQGNSA. CDR3 length equals 16 residues. Trimming cost V 2 bases and J 5 bases, with 16 bases left between them. The DNA of the CDR3 is TGTGCCAGCAGCTTATCCACAGGGACATCTGAAAACATTCAGTACTTC. It is translated as CASSLSTGTSENIQYF.

A remark on this clonotype: Germline and junction disagree at one end, which may indicate a read error. The CDR3 DNA sequence: TGTACCAGCAGTTCCTTCCACAGGGCCCGAGGGGATGAGCAGTTCTTC. The encoded protein is CTSSSFHRARGDEQFF. The V gene is TRBV27, the J gene TRBJ2-1; maybe TRBD1 (6 bases). Germline V gives CDR1 MNHEY, CDR2 SMNVEV (reference sequence). The CDR3 runs to 16 residues.